This TCR beta chain comes out of a study of regulatory T cells in long-lasting Graves disease. The sample's time point: persistent/refractory GD, antithyroid drugs over 5 years with positive TRAb. The TCR library was prepared using RNA isolated from PBMCs. Construction of the TCR beta libraries employed iRepertoire HTBI primers in conjunction with Arm-PCR of CDR3 regions. In TCRdb, the multiplex PCR reads were re-called with MiXCR into one record per CDR3 protein. The sample has 300,000 to 500,000 distinct CDR3 sequences; around 21% are singletons. Points from the study as a whole: Between persistent patients, fewer than 3,500 public clonotypes were shared, exceeding the roughly 1,000 shared between new patients.

This clonotype appeared many times. Its specificity is unknown. Germline loops: CDR1 SGHAT, CDR2 FQNNGV. The CDR3 has 15 residues. Trimming pared 2 bases from V and 3 bases from J, leaving 14 bases between. The specimen was peripheral blood mononuclear cells (PBMCs), collected when the disease was refractory, from a patient treated with antithyroid drugs. The V gene is TRBV11-2, the J gene TRBJ2-7; D unclear. The sequence was collected from a female donor with Graves disease. CDR3 DNA sequence: TGTGCCAGCAGCTTATTTGAGGCGCCGATCTACGAGCAGTACTTC. It encodes CASSLFEAPIYEQYF.